Presented here are 23 T cell receptor beta chains from one specimen sequenced in a study of blood T cell repertoires in COVID-19. Produced via immunoSEQ multiplex PCR; TCRdb's table is partial and in-frame only. The sample includes roughly 670,000 clones, approximately 90% seen only once; the top ten take about 0.26%. The specimen was peripheral blood. Receptors originate from a woman younger than 30 with acute or convalescent COVID-19.

The chain uses TRBV7-2 and TRBJ1-5, with a weak D call TRBD1 (6 bases). This CDR3 is built from 15 residues. V was pared by 5 bases and J by 2 bases, with 13 bases between. Germline CDR1 and CDR2: SGHTA and FQGNSA. For the CDR3, the DNA is TGTGCCAGCAGCACGGGGGGCGCGGGCAATCAGCCCCAGCATTTT. It yields the protein CASSTGGAGNQPQHF.

The chain combines TRBV15 with TRBJ2-3; 10 bases fit TRBD2. This CDR3 has 16 amino acids. In germline, CDR1 is LNHNV, CDR2 YYDKDF (reference sequence). J lost 7 bases, V lost 0 bases, and 7 bases had no gene match. The CDR3 loop reads CATSRDGVAGGHTQYF. DNA for the CDR3: TGTGCCACCAGCAGAGATGGGGTAGCGGGGGGTCATACGCAGTATTTT.

On this clone itself: Other DNA sequences from this sample encode an identical CDR3 as well. The chain recombines TRBV9 with TRBJ1-2; D may be TRBD1 (6 bases). Trimming cost V 0 bases and J 7 bases, with 10 bases left between them. The CDR3 totals 13 residues. Germline V CDR1 and CDR2: SGDLS, YYNGEE. CDR3 sequence: CASSVVQGVGYTF. DNA for the CDR3: TGTGCCAGCAGCGTAGTACAGGGAGTTGGCTACACCTTC.

V gene TRBV11-2 combines with J gene TRBJ1-1; possibly TRBD1 for D (6 bases). CDR1 SGHAT and CDR2 FQNNGV come from the germline V gene. V lost 2 bases and J lost 4, with 11 bases in between. The CDR3 extends over 14 amino acids. The CDR3 bases are TGTGCCAGCAGCTTAACCCGGACAGTCACTGAAGCTTTCTTT. Amino acids: CASSLTRTVTEAFF.

This chain joins TRBV10-2 and TRBJ2-7; perhaps TRBD1 as D (6 bases). Trimming cost V 4 bases and J 2 bases, with 9 bases left between them. In germline, CDR1 is WSHSY, CDR2 SAAADI. CDR3 length equals 13 residues. CDR3 bases: TGCGCCAGCAGTGGGGACAATCCCTACGAGCAGTACTTC. Its protein is CASSGDNPYEQYF.

The chain links TRBV2 to TRBJ2-2, with 7 nucleotides matching TRBD2. The V segment lost 4 bases and the J segment 5 bases; nucleotides outside the gene matches: 7. The CDR3 is made up of 15 amino acids. In germline, CDR1 is SNHLY, CDR2 FYNNEI. In DNA form, the CDR3 reads TGTGCCAGCAGTGGAGCGGGGAGCGGTACCGGGGAGCTGTTTTTT. This codes for CASSGAGSGTGELFF.

The J gene is TRBJ1-2, the V gene TRBV4-1; 7 nucleotides line up with TRBD1. This CDR3 contains 14 residues. The germline V gene has CDR1 MGHRA and CDR2 YSYEKL. The junction had 8 bases not matched to a gene; V was cut back by 4 bases and J by 6 bases. The CDR3 loop reads CASSLRQGTDGYTF. The DNA of the CDR3 is TGCGCCAGCAGCCTACGACAGGGTACTGATGGCTACACCTTC.

The CDR3 bases are TGTGCCACCAGTGACTGGGACACCAACAATGAGCAGTTCTTC. This gives the protein CATSDWDTNNEQFF. J is TRBJ2-1 and V is TRBV24-1; possibly TRBD1 for D (6 bases). The CDR3 contains 14 residues. Germline CDR1 is KGHDR and CDR2 is SFDVKD. The V gene lost 4 bases and the J gene lost 5 bases, with 11 bases spanning the gap.

The V and J genes are TRBV27 and TRBJ2-2, with TRBD1 matching over 8 bases. From germline, CDR1 is MNHEY and CDR2 SMNVEV (reference sequence). V lost 6 bases, J lost 6 bases, and 6 bases stayed unmatched. The CDR3 is 14 amino acids. CDR3 protein: CASRLGDRPGELFF. The CDR3 DNA sequence: TGTGCCAGCAGGTTGGGGGACAGGCCCGGGGAGCTGTTTTTT.

This chain's CDR3 is CASSDQGKSDTQYF. Written as DNA, the CDR3 is TGTGCCAGCAGTGACCAGGGCAAATCAGATACGCAGTATTTT. The chain links TRBV25-1 to TRBJ2-3; a possible D gene is TRBD1 (5 bases). V dropped 3 bases and J dropped 4 bases, with 11 bases sitting between them. The CDR3 is 14 residues long. Germline V gene data show CDR1 as MGHDK and CDR2 as SYGVNS.

The chain's CDR3 is CATSDFNRDGYTF. DNA for the CDR3: TGTGCCACCAGTGATTTTAACAGGGATGGCTACACCTTC. The chain uses TRBV24-1 and TRBJ1-2; TRBD1 is a possible D gene (6 bases). Trimming took 1 base from V and 6 from J, leaving 8 bases between them. The germline V gene encodes CDR1 KGHDR and CDR2 SFDVKD. The CDR3 length is 13 residues.

The gene calls are TRBV30 and TRBJ1-3; maybe TRBD1 (5 bases). The germline V gene encodes CDR1 GTSNPN and CDR2 SVGIG (reference sequence). There are 14 residues in the CDR3. V shed 5 bases and J shed 4 bases, with 15 bases lying between them. CDR3 DNA sequence: TGTGCCTGGTCAGAGGGGCGGGGAGGAAACACCATATATTTT. It translates to CAWSEGRGGNTIYF.

The V and J genes are TRBV28 and TRBJ1-2; tentative D call: TRBD1 (6 bases). Germline loops: CDR1 MDHEN, CDR2 SYDVKM. This CDR3 region has 15 residues. V was shortened by 5 bases and J by 6 bases, with 19 bases between the two germline ends. Here the CDR3 reads CASSPWKGGLDGYTF. CDR3 nucleotides: TGTGCCAGCAGTCCCTGGAAAGGGGGTCTCGATGGCTACACCTTC.

V gene TRBV29-1 combines with J gene TRBJ2-7; D call uncertain. V was cut by 7 bases and J by 3 bases, with 25 bases left in between. Germline CDR1 and CDR2: SQVTM and ANQGSEA. The CDR3 has 16 amino acids. The CDR3 DNA follows: TGCAGCGGGTATTCTTCTTACTCCCCTTTTTACTACGAGCAGTACTTC. This sequence encodes CSGYSSYSPFYYEQYF.

This clone was recorded once. The chain recombines TRBV9 with TRBJ2-1; 11 nucleotides agree with TRBD2. CDR1 and CDR2 (germline): SGDLS, YYNGEE. The CDR3 totals 14 residues. With V trimmed by 3 bases and J by 6 bases, 2 bases remained unmatched. Here the CDR3 reads CASSGTSGGNEQFF. CDR3 coding DNA: TGTGCCAGCAGCGGTACTAGCGGGGGCAATGAGCAGTTCTTC. The full variable domain, with the rest looked up from reference TRBV9 and TRBJ2-1, is DSGVTQTPKHLITATGQRVTLRCSPRSGDLSVYWYQQSLDQGLQFLIQYYNGEERAKGNILERFSAQQFPDLHSELNLSSLELGDSALYFCASSGTSGGNEQFFGPGTRLTVL.

This clone is a singleton in its sample. The V and J genes are TRBV5-1 and TRBJ2-1; 9 bases match TRBD2. CDR3 length: 15 residues. Germline V gives CDR1 SGHRS, CDR2 YFSETQ. The V and J ends lost 6 bases and 7 bases, in that order; junction bases with no gene match: 11. The chain's CDR3 is CASTLIAGAGNEQFF. DNA for the CDR3: TGCGCCAGCACATTGATAGCGGGGGCAGGGAATGAGCAGTTCTTC.

The chain employs TRBV3-1 (or the pseudogene TRBV3-2) and TRBJ1-2; 7 bases line up with TRBD1. Germline trimming cut 4 bases from V and 6 bases from J; bases unmatched to any gene: 8. Germline V gene lookup returns CDR1 LGHDT and CDR2 YNNKEL (reference sequence). The CDR3 is 14 amino acids. The CDR3 here is CASSPLTGQHGYTF. DNA of the CDR3: TGTGCCAGCAGCCCCCTGACAGGGCAGCATGGCTACACCTTC.

The rearrangement joins TRBV4-2 to TRBJ2-5; 9 bases are a match to TRBD2. Germline V gene lookup returns CDR1 LGHNA and CDR2 YNFKEQ. Trimming removed 4 bases from V and 1 base from J; junction bases left unmatched: 4. The CDR3 has 15 amino acids. DNA for the CDR3: TGTGCCAGCAGCCCCATAGCGGGGGCCCAAGAGACCCAGTACTTC. Its translation: CASSPIAGAQETQYF.

The gene calls are TRBV2 and TRBJ1-2; TRBD1 agrees at 9 bases. The CDR3 runs 13 residues. Germline V gives CDR1 SNHLY, CDR2 FYNNEI. The J segment lost 6 bases and the V segment lost 7 bases, leaving 6 bases of the junction unmatched. The CDR3 is CASKLQGADGYTF. The CDR3 nucleotides are TGTGCCAGCAAATTACAGGGGGCGGATGGCTACACCTTC.

The count of this clone is one. The chain links TRBV5-5 to TRBJ2-3; 9 nucleotides align to TRBD2. Germline V CDR1 and CDR2: SGHKS, YYEKEE (reference sequence). The V segment lost 6 bases and the J segment 2 bases; nucleotides outside the gene matches: 10. This CDR3 has 16 amino acids. The CDR3 DNA sequence: TGTGCCAGCATAGGCCAGCGGGGGGCCCTCACAGATACGCAGTATTTT. Its translation is CASIGQRGALTDTQYF.

The chain has TRBV30 and TRBJ2-7; D is uncertain. V lost 1 base and J lost 4, with 5 bases in between. This CDR3 has 11 residues. Germline V lookup: CDR1 GTSNPN, CDR2 SVGIG (reference sequence). CDR3 residues: CAWSGGYEQYF. The CDR3 DNA reads TGTGCCTGGAGTGGCGGTTACGAGCAGTACTTC.

The rearrangement joins TRBV18 to TRBJ2-2, with 9 positions matching TRBD2. The CDR3 has 17 amino acids. Germline-derived CDR1 and CDR2 are KGHSH and LQKENI. Losses at the gene ends were 0 bases for V and 5 bases for J; bases not matched to a gene: 7. CDR3 DNA: TGTGCCAGCTCACCACCCAGCGGGGGGATCGGTACCGGGGAGCTGTTTTTT. Its translation is CASSPPSGGIGTGELFF.

This chain uses TRBV3-1 (or the pseudogene TRBV3-2) with TRBJ1-3; D uncertain. V lost 7 bases, J lost 0 bases, and 13 bases lay in between. The germline V gene has CDR1 LGHDT and CDR2 YNNKEL (reference sequence). CDR3 length: 15 amino acids. In nucleotides, the CDR3 is TGTGCCAGCAAGACGGACTTAAGCTCTGGAAACACCATATATTTT. Translated: CASKTDLSSGNTIYF.